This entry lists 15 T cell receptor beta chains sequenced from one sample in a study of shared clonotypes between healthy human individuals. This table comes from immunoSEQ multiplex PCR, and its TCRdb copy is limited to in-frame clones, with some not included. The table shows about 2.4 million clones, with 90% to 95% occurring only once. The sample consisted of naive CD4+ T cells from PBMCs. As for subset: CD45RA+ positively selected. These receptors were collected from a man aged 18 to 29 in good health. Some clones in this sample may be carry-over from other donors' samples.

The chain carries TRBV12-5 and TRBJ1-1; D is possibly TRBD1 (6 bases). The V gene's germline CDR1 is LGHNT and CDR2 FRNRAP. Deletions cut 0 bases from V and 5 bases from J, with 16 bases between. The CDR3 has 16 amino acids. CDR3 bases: TGTGCTAGTGGTTTGGTACTTGGGGAAAGGGGGACTGAAGCTTTCTTT. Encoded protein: CASGLVLGERGTEAFF.

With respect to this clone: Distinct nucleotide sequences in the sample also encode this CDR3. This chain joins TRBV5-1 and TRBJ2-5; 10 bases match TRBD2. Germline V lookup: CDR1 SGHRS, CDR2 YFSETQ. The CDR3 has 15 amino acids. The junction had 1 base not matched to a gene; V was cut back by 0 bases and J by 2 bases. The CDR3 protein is CASSLVLAGQETQYF. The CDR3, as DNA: TGCGCCAGCAGCTTGGTACTAGCGGGACAAGAGACCCAGTACTTC.

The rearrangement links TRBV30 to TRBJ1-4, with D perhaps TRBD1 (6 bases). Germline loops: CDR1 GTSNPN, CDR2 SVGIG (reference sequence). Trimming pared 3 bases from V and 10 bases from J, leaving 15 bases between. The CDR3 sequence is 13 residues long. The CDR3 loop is CAWRRGGEGKLFF. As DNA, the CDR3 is TGTGCCTGGAGGCGAGGGGGTGAAGGAAAACTGTTTTTT.

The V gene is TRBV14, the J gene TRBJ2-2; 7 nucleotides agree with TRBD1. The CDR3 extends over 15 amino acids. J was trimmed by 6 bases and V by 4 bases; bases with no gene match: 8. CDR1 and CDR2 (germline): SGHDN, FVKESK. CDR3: CASSLRQGVSGELFF. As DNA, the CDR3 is TGTGCCAGCAGCCTGCGGCAGGGGGTCTCCGGGGAGCTGTTTTTT.

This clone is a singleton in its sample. CDR3 sequence reads: CASSLIAGASYEQYF. The CDR3 DNA reads as TGCGCCAGCAGCTTGATAGCGGGAGCTAGCTACGAGCAGTACTTC. The J gene is TRBJ2-7, the V gene TRBV5-1; 9 bases map to TRBD2. CDR1 is SGHRS, CDR2 YFSETQ, per germline. The CDR3 consists of 15 residues. J was trimmed by 3 bases and V by 1 base; bases with no gene match: 5.

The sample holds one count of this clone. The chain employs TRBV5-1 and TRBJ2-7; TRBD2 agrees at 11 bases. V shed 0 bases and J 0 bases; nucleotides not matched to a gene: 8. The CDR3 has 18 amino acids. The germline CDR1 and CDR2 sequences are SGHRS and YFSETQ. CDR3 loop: CASSLAKGTSGYSYEQYF. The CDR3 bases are TGCGCCAGCAGCTTGGCGAAAGGGACTAGCGGATACTCCTACGAGCAGTACTTC. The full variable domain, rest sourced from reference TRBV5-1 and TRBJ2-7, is KAGVTQTPRYLIKTRGQQVTLSCSPISGHRSVSWYQQTPGQGLQFLFEYFSETQRNKGNFPGRFSGRQFSNSRSEMNVSTLELGDSALYLCASSLAKGTSGYSYEQYFGPGTRLTVT.

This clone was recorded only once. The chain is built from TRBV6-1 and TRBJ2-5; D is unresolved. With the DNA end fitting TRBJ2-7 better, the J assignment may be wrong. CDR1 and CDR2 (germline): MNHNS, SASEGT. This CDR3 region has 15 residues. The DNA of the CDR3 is TGTGCCAGCAGTGAAGTCTGGGCGAGCTCCTACGAGCAGTACTTC. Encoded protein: CASSEVWASSYEQYF.

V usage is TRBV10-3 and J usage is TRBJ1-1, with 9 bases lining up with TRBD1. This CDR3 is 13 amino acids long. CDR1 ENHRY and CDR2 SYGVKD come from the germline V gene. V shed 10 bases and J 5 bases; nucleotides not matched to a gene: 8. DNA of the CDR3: TGTGCCACCAAACAGGGGGCCGGGACTGAAGCTTTCTTT. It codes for CATKQGAGTEAFF.

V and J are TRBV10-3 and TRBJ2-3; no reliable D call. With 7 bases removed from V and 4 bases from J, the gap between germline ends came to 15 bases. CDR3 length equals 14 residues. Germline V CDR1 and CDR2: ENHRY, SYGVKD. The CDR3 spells CAIKATAIPDTQYF. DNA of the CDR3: TGTGCCATCAAGGCTACCGCAATTCCAGATACGCAGTATTTT.

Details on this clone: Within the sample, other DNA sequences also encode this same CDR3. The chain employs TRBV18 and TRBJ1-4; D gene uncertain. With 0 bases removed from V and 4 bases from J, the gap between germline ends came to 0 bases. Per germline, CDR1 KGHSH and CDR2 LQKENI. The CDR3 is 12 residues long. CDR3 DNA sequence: TGTGCCAGCTCACCACCTAATGAAAAACTGTTTTTT. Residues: CASSPPNEKLFF.

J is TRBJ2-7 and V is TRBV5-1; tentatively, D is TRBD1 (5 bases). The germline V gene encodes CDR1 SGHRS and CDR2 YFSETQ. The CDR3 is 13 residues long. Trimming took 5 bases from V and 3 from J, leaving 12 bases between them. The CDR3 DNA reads TGCGCCAGCAGTTTTGACAGTGACTACGAGCAGTACTTC. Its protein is CASSFDSDYEQYF. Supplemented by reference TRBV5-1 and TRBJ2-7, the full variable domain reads KAGVTQTPRYLIKTRGQQVTLSCSPISGHRSVSWYQQTPGQGLQFLFEYFSETQRNKGNFPGRFSGRQFSNSRSEMNVSTLELGDSALYLCASSFDSDYEQYFGPGTRLTVT.

The CDR3 loop reads CASSARSSQAETQYF. CDR3 bases: TGTGCCAGCAGCGCGAGGTCCTCCCAAGCGGAGACCCAGTACTTC. The chain combines TRBV9 with TRBJ2-5; unclear D gene. CDR1 and CDR2 from the germline V gene are SGDLS and YYNGEE. The CDR3 runs 15 residues. The ends were cut back, 3 bases at V and 5 bases at J, with 17 bases in the middle.

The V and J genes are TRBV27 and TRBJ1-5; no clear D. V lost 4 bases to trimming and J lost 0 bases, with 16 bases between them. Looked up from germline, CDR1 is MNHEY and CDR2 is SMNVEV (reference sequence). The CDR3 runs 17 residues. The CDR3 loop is CASSSAETIYSNQPQHF. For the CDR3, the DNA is TGTGCCAGCAGTTCGGCAGAGACAATATATAGCAATCAGCCCCAGCATTTT.

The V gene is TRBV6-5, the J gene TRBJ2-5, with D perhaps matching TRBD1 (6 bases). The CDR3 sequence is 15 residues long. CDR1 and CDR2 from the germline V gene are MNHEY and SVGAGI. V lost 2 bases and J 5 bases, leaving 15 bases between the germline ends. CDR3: CASSYGQGRTETQYF. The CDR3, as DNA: TGTGCCAGCAGTTACGGGCAGGGGCGAACGGAGACCCAGTACTTC.

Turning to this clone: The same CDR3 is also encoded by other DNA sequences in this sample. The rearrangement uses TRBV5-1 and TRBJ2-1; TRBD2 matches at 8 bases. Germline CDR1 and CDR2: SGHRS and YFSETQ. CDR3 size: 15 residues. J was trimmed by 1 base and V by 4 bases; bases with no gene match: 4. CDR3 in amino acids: CASSPTGGSYNEQFF. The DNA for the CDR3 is TGCGCCAGCAGCCCCACGGGGGGGTCCTACAATGAGCAGTTCTTC.